These 21 T cell receptor beta chains were all obtained from the same sample, sequenced in a study of blood T cell repertoires in COVID-19. Method: immunoSEQ multiplex PCR; TCRdb's copy keeps in-frame clones and lacks some. The table records about 380,000 clones, over 75% of them present only once. Sample: PBMCs or T cells enriched from blood (not recorded which). These receptor sequences come from a woman aged 25 to 39 who had recovered from COVID-19.

V usage is TRBV27 and J usage is TRBJ2-7; 10 positions agree with TRBD2. The CDR3 is 16 residues long. The V gene end was trimmed by 3 bases and the J gene end by 7 bases; junction bases not matched to a gene: 12. From germline, CDR1 is MNHEY and CDR2 SMNVEV (reference sequence). CDR3 in amino acids: CASSFSGGALSREQYF. The CDR3 DNA sequence: TGTGCCAGCAGTTTCAGCGGGGGGGCTCTCTCTCGGGAGCAGTACTTC.

This clone was seen repeatedly, ten times or more. The rearrangement joins TRBV19 to TRBJ1-2; D uncertain. The CDR3 has 13 residues. The V end was cut by 6 bases, the J end by 2 bases, with 10 bases between. From germline, CDR1 is LNHDA and CDR2 SQIVND (reference sequence). The CDR3 here is CASRNPENYGYTF. CDR3 bases: TGTGCCAGTAGAAACCCGGAGAACTATGGCTACACCTTC.

The gene calls are TRBV28 and TRBJ1-2; 7 nucleotides align to TRBD1. After removal of 7 bases from V and 0 bases from J, the junction contained 8 bases not matched to a gene. CDR3 size: 15 residues. Germline values: CDR1 MDHEN, CDR2 SYDVKM. The CDR3 DNA reads TGTGCCAGCATTCCGGGACAGCGCACTAACTATGGCTACACCTTC. Protein sequence: CASIPGQRTNYGYTF.

This clone is a singleton in its sample. The rearrangement joins TRBV2 to TRBJ2-1; 8 nucleotides agree with TRBD1. The CDR3 runs to 15 residues. The germline gives CDR1 SNHLY, CDR2 FYNNEI. V was pared by 5 bases and J by 5 bases, with 8 bases of the junction left unmatched. DNA for the CDR3: TGTGCCAGCAGTTTCGACAGGGGATCCCACAATGAGCAGTTCTTC. Its translation: CASSFDRGSHNEQFF.

The chain employs TRBV7-8 and TRBJ1-1, with 7 bases that match TRBD1. The CDR3 has 14 amino acids. Trimming took 4 bases from V and 6 from J; bases not matched to a gene: 8. Germline V gives CDR1 SGHVS, CDR2 FQNEAQ. This CDR3 reads CASSSRNRGPEAFF. The CDR3 region has the DNA TGTGCCAGCAGCTCCCGAAACAGGGGTCCTGAAGCTTTCTTT.

V is TRBV2 and J is TRBJ1-4; 9 positions match TRBD1. Germline trimming cut 7 bases from V and 8 bases from J; bases unmatched to any gene: 5. Germline values: CDR1 SNHLY, CDR2 FYNNEI. The CDR3 sequence is 13 residues long. CDR3 residues: CASKQGAGEKLFF. CDR3 DNA sequence: TGTGCCAGCAAACAGGGGGCTGGGGAAAAACTGTTTTTT.

The chain links TRBV29-1 to TRBJ1-1, with 10 bases that match TRBD1. Germline CDR1 is SQVTM and CDR2 is ANQGSEA. V shed 7 bases, J shed 0 bases, and the junction held 8 bases outside the gene matches. The CDR3 has 15 residues. The CDR3 DNA follows: TGCAGCGCCTTTGGGACAGGGGAATTGAACACTGAAGCTTTCTTT. This encodes CSAFGTGELNTEAFF.

The table lists this clone with a few counts. The chain links TRBV14 to TRBJ2-7; D possibly corresponds to TRBD2 (6 bases). Between the trimmed V and J ends, which lost 3 bases and 5 bases, there was a span of 20 bases. The CDR3 length is 16 residues. Germline V gives CDR1 SGHDN, CDR2 FVKESK. The CDR3 region is CASSHLGRERMDEQYF. CDR3 DNA: TGTGCCAGCAGCCACCTCGGGCGGGAAAGGATGGACGAGCAGTACTTC.

The rearrangement joins TRBV6-1 to TRBJ2-7; the D is unclear. Trimming shortened V by 2 bases and J by 3 bases, and 2 bases separated the two germline ends. The CDR3 runs to 11 residues. Germline loops: CDR1 MNHNS, CDR2 SASEGT. Here the CDR3 reads CASSELYEQYF. The CDR3 nucleotides are TGTGCCAGCAGTGAACTCTACGAGCAGTACTTC.

The V gene is TRBV10-3, the J gene TRBJ2-7, with 7 bases aligning to TRBD1. CDR1 is ENHRY, CDR2 SYGVKD, per germline. The CDR3 spans 16 residues. Losses at the gene ends were 0 bases for V and 6 bases for J; bases not matched to a gene: 11. The CDR3 loop is CAISESVAGGWGEQYF. CDR3 coding DNA: TGTGCCATCAGTGAGTCCGTGGCAGGGGGTTGGGGCGAGCAGTACTTC.

The chain uses TRBV9 and TRBJ2-3; TRBD1 matches at 11 bases. The CDR3 contains 16 residues. Unmatched junction bases numbered 8, after V lost 4 bases and J lost 4 bases. Germline-derived CDR1 and CDR2 are SGDLS and YYNGEE. CDR3 protein: CASSMAGTGGADTQYF. The CDR3 nucleotides are TGTGCCAGCAGCATGGCCGGGACAGGGGGAGCAGATACGCAGTATTTT.

The CDR3 sequence: CASRSGQGARETQYF. The CDR3 bases are TGTGCCAGCAGGTCGGGACAGGGGGCACGAGAGACCCAGTACTTC. The genes are TRBV5-4 and TRBJ2-5; the match to TRBD1 covers 12 bases. From germline, CDR1 is SGHNT and CDR2 YYREEE (reference sequence). This CDR3 comprises 15 residues. The V and J ends lost 5 bases and 4 bases, in that order; junction bases with no gene match: 6.

The chain joins TRBV28 to TRBJ1-2; a possible D gene is TRBD1 (6 bases). Germline V CDR1 and CDR2: MDHEN, SYDVKM. This CDR3 region has 15 residues. The V end lost 5 bases, the J end lost 1 base, and 14 bases lay between the germline ends. The chain's CDR3 is CASSPRGRDNYGYTF. CDR3 DNA: TGTGCCAGCAGTCCCAGGGGACGGGATAACTATGGCTACACCTTC.

CDR3 sequence (DNA): TGTGCCAGCAGTTTATCATTCCGCCCTCGGGTAGCGCGATACAATGAGCAGTTCTTC. As protein: CASSLSFRPRVARYNEQFF. The chain is built from TRBV28 and TRBJ2-1, with D possibly TRBD2 on 5 matching bases. V lost 1 base to trimming and J lost 4 bases, with 23 bases between them. The CDR3 has 19 amino acids. Looked up from germline, CDR1 is MDHEN and CDR2 is SYDVKM.

CDR3 protein: CASSDRSSKNIQYF. CDR3 in DNA: TGTGCCAGCAGTGACAGGTCCTCCAAAAACATTCAGTACTTC. V gene TRBV6-1 combines with J gene TRBJ2-4; D uncertain. The germline gives CDR1 MNHNS, CDR2 SASEGT. This CDR3 is 14 amino acids long. Trimming left V 3 bases short and J 2 bases short, with 8 bases between.

The genes are TRBV6-1 and TRBJ2-1, with 7 nucleotides matching TRBD2. The CDR3 sequence is 15 residues long. Looked up from germline, CDR1 is MNHNS and CDR2 is SASEGT. The V segment lost 3 bases and the J segment 6 bases; nucleotides outside the gene matches: 8. The chain's CDR3 is CASSDPAGETNEQFF. The CDR3, as DNA: TGTGCCAGCAGTGATCCCGCGGGAGAGACCAATGAGCAGTTCTTC.

The rearrangement joins TRBV9 to TRBJ2-2; D is ambiguous. This CDR3 region has 15 residues. Trimming removed 2 bases at V and 5 bases at J, with 13 bases between. CDR1 and CDR2 (germline): SGDLS, YYNGEE. The chain's CDR3 is CASSVDSTRTGELFF. For the CDR3, the DNA is TGTGCCAGCAGCGTCGATTCAACTCGGACCGGGGAGCTGTTTTTT.

The genes are TRBV20-1 and TRBJ2-7; D is unclear. Germline values: CDR1 DFQATT, CDR2 SNEGSKA (reference sequence). Deletions cut 4 bases from V and 6 bases from J, with 10 bases between. The CDR3 loop spans 11 amino acids. CDR3 in DNA: TGCAGTGCTACCTACTTCCGCGAGCAGTACTTC. Translation: CSATYFREQYF.

The chain links TRBV5-4 to TRBJ1-1; 8 nucleotides agree with TRBD1. The junction had 12 bases not matched to a gene; V was cut back by 5 bases and J by 6 bases. The CDR3 contains 15 residues. Germline lookup yields CDR1 SGHNT and CDR2 YYREEE (reference sequence). Written as DNA, the CDR3 is TGTGCCAGCAGTGGACAGGGAGGATTCGGGGCTGAAGCTTTCTTT. The encoded protein is CASSGQGGFGAEAFF.

CDR3 region: CASSLQGAVNTEAFF. The CDR3 region has the DNA TGTGCCAGCAGCTTGCAGGGGGCAGTGAACACTGAAGCTTTCTTT. This chain connects TRBV7-9 to TRBJ1-1; 8 bases are shared with TRBD1. Germline CDR1 is SEHNR and CDR2 is FQNEAQ (reference sequence). CDR3 size: 15 residues. V trimming: 3 bases; J trimming: 0 bases; junction bases outside the gene matches: 3.

The chain employs TRBV18 and TRBJ1-1; 7 bases fit TRBD1. CDR1 and CDR2 from the germline V gene are KGHSH and LQKENI. CDR3 size: 16 residues. Unmatched junction bases numbered 6, after V lost 2 bases and J lost 0 bases. This chain's CDR3 is CASSPAGTVMNTEAFF. CDR3 nucleotide sequence: TGTGCCAGCTCACCAGCCGGGACAGTCATGAACACTGAAGCTTTCTTT.